This TCR beta chain was identified during a study of blood T cells in healthy people across ages. A second PCR, run for roughly 7 to 12 cycles, used a sample-barcoded 5' primer plus a J-beta primer mix. TCRdb re-derived calls from the 5' RACE reads in MiXCR, one entry per CDR3 protein. The repertoire holds roughly 1,500,000 distinct CDR3 sequences, with approximately 38% as singletons. Study findings and constraints: More naive CD4+ cells and higher diversity were found in long-lived than in aged donors.

CDR3 length: 13 residues. Germline loops: CDR1 SGHTA, CDR2 FQGTGA. The V end lost 1 base, the J end lost 11 bases, and 14 bases lay between the germline ends. Worth noting for this clonotype: The antigen remains unidentified.

For every donor, a draw yielded about 10 milliliters of peripheral blood. Per sample, no less than 5 micrograms of total RNA were extracted. The TCR comes from a woman under 30 in good health. The sequenced sample consisted of blood. The chain carries TRBV7-3 and TRBJ2-5; D not certain. CDR3 in DNA: TGTGCCAGCAGCTTAAAGGGTTGGAATGAGCAGTACTTC. Translating it yields CASSLKGWNEQYF.